This TCR beta chain was observed in a study of brain T cells in children with intractable seizures. The data were produced by immunoSEQ multiplex PCR, yet TCRdb's version contains in-frame clones alone and is incomplete. The table shows under 150,000 clones, with roughly 92% occurring only once. Germline CDR1 ENHRY, CDR2 SYGVKD. Unmatched junction bases numbered 2, after V lost 2 bases and J lost 2 bases. The CDR3 extends over 16 amino acids. Sequencing was limited to surgery cases with top T cell transcript signatures in brain tissue. Pre-surgery treatment included at least one anti-epileptic drug. The chain links TRBV10-3 to TRBJ1-3; 11 bases line up with TRBD1. The sample here was peripheral blood, taken at surgery. This receptor was identified in a boy under three years old with hemimegalencephaly and intractable seizures. The CDR3 here is CAISEGQGAPGNTIYF. In DNA, the CDR3 is TGTGCCATCAGTGAGGGACAGGGGGCGCCTGGAAACACCATATATTTT.